This T cell receptor beta chain derives from a study of T cell repertoires in cytomegalovirus infection. Study-wide context: Matching HLA type, along with CMV infection, was indicated by public TCR beta signatures.

This clonotype was found once. Its antigen is unidentified. Germline loops: CDR1 MNHEY, CDR2 SVGEGT. This CDR3 has 14 amino acids. Trimming pared 3 bases from V and 3 bases from J, leaving 12 bases between. Notes on the study in general: Ex vivo responses were dominated by HLA-C-restricted CMV-specific TCR beta clonotypes.

TCRdb redid the calling of the reads with MiXCR, one entry per CDR3 protein. In the table there are under 850,000 distinct CDR3 sequences, approximately 40% of which are singletons. The specimen was PBMCs. The genes are TRBV6-2 or TRBV6-3 and TRBJ2-7; no reliable D call. The TCR comes from a human donor in good health (CMV status not recorded). Some clones in this sample may be carry-over from other donors' samples. CDR3: CASSYLSGNYEQYF. CDR3 in DNA: TGTGCCAGCAGTTATTTGTCGGGCAACTACGAGCAGTACTTC.